This T cell receptor (beta chain) was documented in a study of vaccination effects on CD4 cells after COVID-19. This table comes from immunoSEQ multiplex PCR, and its TCRdb copy is limited to in-frame clones, with some not included. In the table there are 55,000 to 70,000 clones, about 80% of which are singletons. For this clone: The antigen remains unidentified.

ViraFEST used viral peptide pools to expand antigen-specific CD4+ T cells before sequencing. Isolation of CD4+ T cells took place after approximately ten days of culture. Of the BNT162b2 and mRNA-1273 vaccines, participants received two doses of one or the other. Looked up from germline, CDR1 is MNHEY and CDR2 is SVGEGT. Trimming cost V 0 bases and J 0 bases, with 11 bases left between them. The CDR3 runs 16 residues. This sample comprised CD4+ T cells from PBMCs cultured with HCoV-OC43 spike peptides, obtained after COVID-19 vaccination. This sample's subset: HCoV-OC43 spike overlapping peptide pool stimulation. The receptor was derived from a human donor who received a COVID-19 vaccine. The chain uses TRBV6-2 or TRBV6-3 and TRBJ1-1; D may be TRBD1 (5 bases). DNA of the CDR3: TGTGCCAGCAGTTACTCGTTAGACAGCATGAACACTGAAGCTTTCTTT. Protein product: CASSYSLDSMNTEAFF.